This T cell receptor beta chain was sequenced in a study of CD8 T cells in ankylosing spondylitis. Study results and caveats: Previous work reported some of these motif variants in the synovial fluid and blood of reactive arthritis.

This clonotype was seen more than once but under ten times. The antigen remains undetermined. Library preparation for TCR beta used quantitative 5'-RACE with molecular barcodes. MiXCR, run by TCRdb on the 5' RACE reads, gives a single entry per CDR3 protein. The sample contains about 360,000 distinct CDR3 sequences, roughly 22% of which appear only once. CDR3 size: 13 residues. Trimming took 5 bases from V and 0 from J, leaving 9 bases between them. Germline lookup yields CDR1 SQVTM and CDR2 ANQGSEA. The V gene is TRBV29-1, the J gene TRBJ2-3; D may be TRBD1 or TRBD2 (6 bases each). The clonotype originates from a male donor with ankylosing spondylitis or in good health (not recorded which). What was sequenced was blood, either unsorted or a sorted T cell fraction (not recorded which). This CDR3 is CSVRGTSTDTQYF. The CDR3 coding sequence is TGCAGCGTTAGGGGGACTAGCACAGATACGCAGTATTTT.